This TCR beta chain was profiled in a study of blood T cell repertoires in COVID-19. Sequenced by immunoSEQ multiplex PCR; TCRdb stores in-frame clones only, minus some. The sample has about 380,000 clones, 88% seen once. The source material was PBMCs or T cells enriched from blood (not recorded which). This TCR came from a woman aged 18-29 years who had recovered from COVID-19.

CDR3: CAISESGGLSYNEQFF. The CDR3 nucleotides are TGTGCCATCAGTGAGTCAGGAGGACTTTCCTACAATGAGCAGTTCTTC. The chain combines TRBV10-3 with TRBJ2-1; D may be TRBD2 (5 bases). V lost 0 bases and J lost 1, with 10 bases in between. CDR3 length: 16 residues. Germline CDR1 and CDR2: ENHRY and SYGVKD.